The entry below gives a single T cell receptor (beta chain) sequence along with its context. Which antigen it targets is not known. One base away there is no much larger clone; base qualities are not given. CDR3 length: 15 amino acids, cysteine to phenylalanine. The DNA shown is the 45-base CDR3, in frame from base 1. Based on the germline V gene, the CDR1 and CDR2 sequences are MNHEY and SVGAGI. Ends trimmed: V by 6 bases, J by 5 bases; bases unmatched to a gene: 13. This sample stems from a study of technical replicates of blood from a few donors (dated by TCRdb to the late 2010s). The receptor library was made with the immunoSEQ multiplex PCR assay. The source is immuneACCESS, and TCRdb retained only in-frame sequences with V and J called. Part of the clones is not carried over; for the studies checked, unresolved V genes explain less than half of this, and the remainder is unexplained. This sample is represented by roughly 71,000 clones; around 95% of them were singletons. The biggest ten clones account for 0.24% of the sample.

Source material: T cells isolated from PBMCs. The chain is assembled from TRBV6-5 and TRBJ2-7; 7 bases in between match TRBD1. This clonotype was sampled from a human donor in good health. The CDR3 protein is CASRPDRLSYHEQYF. DNA sequence: TGTGCCAGCAGGCCGGACAGGTTGTCCTATCACGAGCAGTACTTC.